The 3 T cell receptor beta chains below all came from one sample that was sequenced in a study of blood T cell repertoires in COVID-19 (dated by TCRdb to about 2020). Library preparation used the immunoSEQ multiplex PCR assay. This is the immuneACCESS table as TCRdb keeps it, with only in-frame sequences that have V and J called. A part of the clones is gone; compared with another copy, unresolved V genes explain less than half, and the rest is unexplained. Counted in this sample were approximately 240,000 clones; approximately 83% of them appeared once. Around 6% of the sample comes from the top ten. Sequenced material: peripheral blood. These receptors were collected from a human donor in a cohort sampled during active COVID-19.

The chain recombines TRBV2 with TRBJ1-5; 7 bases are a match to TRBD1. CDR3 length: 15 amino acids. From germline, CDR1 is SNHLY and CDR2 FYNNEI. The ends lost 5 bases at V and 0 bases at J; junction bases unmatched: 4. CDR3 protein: CASSRTGRSNQPQHF. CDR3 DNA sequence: TGTGCCAGCAGTAGGACAGGCCGTAGCAATCAGCCCCAGCATTTT.

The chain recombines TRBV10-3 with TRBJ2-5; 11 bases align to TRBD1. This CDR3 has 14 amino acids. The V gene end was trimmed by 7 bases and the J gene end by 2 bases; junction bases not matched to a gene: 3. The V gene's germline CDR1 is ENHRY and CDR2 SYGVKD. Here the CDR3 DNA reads TGTGCCATCACTAGGGACAGGGGGCAAGAGACCCAGTACTTC. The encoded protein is CAITRDRGQETQYF.

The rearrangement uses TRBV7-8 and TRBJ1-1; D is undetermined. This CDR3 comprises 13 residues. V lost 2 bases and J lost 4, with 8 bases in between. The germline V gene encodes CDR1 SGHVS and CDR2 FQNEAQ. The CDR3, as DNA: TGTGCCAGCAGCTTAATAATTGTCACTGAAGCTTTCTTT. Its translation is CASSLIIVTEAFF.